This T cell receptor beta chain was observed in a study of blood T cell repertoires in COVID-19. On the study more broadly: Nucleic acid was either cDNA or gDNA, and it came from T cells, B-cell-depleted T cells, or PBMCs.

Per the study methods: Amplification of reference gene primers was used by the study to estimate nucleated cell counts. Profiled with immunoSEQ multiplex PCR; TCRdb holds only in-frame clones, not every one. The DNA gave D and trimming, while V, J and clone size come from that table. The table includes about 280,000 clones, 85% detected once. V was cut by 3 bases and J by 5 bases, with 10 bases left in between. The germline V gene encodes CDR1 LNHDA and CDR2 SQIVND (reference sequence). The CDR3 has 14 amino acids. Those who participated ranged in age from roughly 18 to 89 years and resided in 24 US areas. Each participant's cohort was designated according to participant-reported clinical history.

The sequencing sample was made of PBMCs or T cells enriched from blood (not recorded which). The gene calls are TRBV19 and TRBJ1-4; the D is unclear. The source is a woman in her 50s who had recovered from COVID-19. CDR3 loop: CASSIEASNEKLFF. The DNA of the CDR3 is TGTGCCAGTAGTATTGAGGCCTCGAATGAAAAACTGTTTTTT.